The present T cell receptor beta chain was sequenced within a study of T cells after yellow fever vaccination. The wider study: The SMART-Seq v4 Ultra Low Input method served to prepare the low-cell-number fractions.

UMIs were added to TCR cDNA along with a universal primer site when it was made by 5'RACE template switching. Each CDR3 protein is one row after TCRdb ran MiXCR on the 5' RACE reads. The sample records 300,000 to 400,000 distinct CDR3 sequences, over 5% being singletons. In regard to this clonotype: Antigen specificity is unknown.

In germline, CDR1 is DFQATT, CDR2 SNEGSKA (reference sequence). The CDR3 covers 12 residues. The V and J ends lost 5 bases and 7 bases respectively, with 11 bases between them. Study-wide findings and caveats: Subsequent booster samples again held most clones from primary vaccination (96% CD4, roughly 88% CD8).

The V gene is TRBV20-1, the J gene TRBJ2-2; a weak D match, TRBD2 (6 bases). This receptor was obtained from a man aged 25 to 40 who received the YFV17D yellow fever vaccine. This material consisted of PBMCs, taken 5 days after the yellow fever booster vaccination. Here the CDR3 DNA reads TGCAGTGCTGGGGGGTCCGGCGGGGAGCTGTTTTTT. Protein: CSAGGSGGELFF.